This T cell receptor (beta chain) stems from a study of blood T cell repertoires in COVID-19. Study background: Sample material is recorded as cDNA or gDNA derived from T cells, B-cell-depleted T cells, or PBMCs.

Libraries were prepared by immunoSEQ multiplex PCR; TCRdb keeps only in-frame clonotypes and omits some of them. This sample has roughly 480,000 clones; roughly nine tenths occur once, and the top ten carry roughly 0.9%. This clonotype was sampled from a man younger than 35 with COVID-19, enrolled during active disease. Sequenced input: peripheral blood.

The CDR3 DNA follows: TGCGCCAGCAGACGAATTAGCGGGAGGGATGAGCAGTTCTTC. Its translation: CASRRISGRDEQFF. This chain connects TRBV4-1 to TRBJ2-1, with 11 bases matching TRBD2. The CDR3 consists of 14 residues. V trimming: 6 bases; J trimming: 8 bases; junction bases outside the gene matches: 6. CDR1 MGHRA and CDR2 YSYEKL come from the germline V gene.